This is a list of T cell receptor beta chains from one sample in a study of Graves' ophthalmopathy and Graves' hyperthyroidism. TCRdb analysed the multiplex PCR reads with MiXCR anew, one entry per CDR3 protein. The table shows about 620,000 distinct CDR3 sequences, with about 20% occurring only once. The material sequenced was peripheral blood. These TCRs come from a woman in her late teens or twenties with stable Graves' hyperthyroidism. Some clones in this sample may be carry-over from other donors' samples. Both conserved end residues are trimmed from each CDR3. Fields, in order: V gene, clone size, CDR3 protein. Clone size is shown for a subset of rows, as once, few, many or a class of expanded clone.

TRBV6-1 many ASRMGTGGPGETQY
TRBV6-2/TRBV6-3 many ATVGGGHSGSNQPQH
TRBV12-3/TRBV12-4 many ASSLRGSDGELF
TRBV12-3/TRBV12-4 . ASTLVTGGETQY
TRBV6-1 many ASSDAISVSGEQY
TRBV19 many ASKQRQGSNQPQH
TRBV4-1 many ASSQAQTGVYGYT
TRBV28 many ASSSLRGTGGKSNQPQH
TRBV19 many ASIVTGQNTEAF
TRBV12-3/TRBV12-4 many ASSPVHRGNQPQH
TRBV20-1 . SARTGAGINSNQPQH
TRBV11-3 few ASSLDGQNTEAF
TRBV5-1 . ASSSSSGSLAEQY
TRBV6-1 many ASSEEGGEWNQPQH
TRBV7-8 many ASSRGHNYGYT
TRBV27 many ASSLRGDRGLETQY
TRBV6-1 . ASSDVVDRDHEQY
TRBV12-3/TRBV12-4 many ASSSFSPLH
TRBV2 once ASMGPRDTEAF
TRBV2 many ASSVRGREAF
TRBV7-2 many ASSLLQSPQY
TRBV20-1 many SARAAWDTEAF
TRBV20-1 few SASRASGVDTQY
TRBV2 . ASSDTGAYEQY
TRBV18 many ASSPGTDRFYEQY
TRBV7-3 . ASSPAVGANVLT
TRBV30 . AWSVNGNSPLH
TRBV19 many ASTFMTNTEAF